The 8 T cell receptor beta chains given below trace back to one sample, sequenced in a study of a mutant IDH1 vaccine in newly diagnosed glioma. Produced via immunoSEQ multiplex PCR; TCRdb's table is partial and in-frame only. The table includes approximately 15,000 clones, less than 97% detected once. The sample's time point: baseline, week 1 (first vaccination visit). As for treatment: pre-vaccination baseline after standard-of-care therapy. Sequenced here: peripheral blood mononuclear cells (PBMCs), sampled from a glioma patient treated with radiotherapy, temozolomide or both. These receptors were obtained from a woman between 18 and 29 years old with glioma. Some clones in this sample may be carry-over from other donors' samples.

This chain joins TRBV7-2 and TRBJ1-2; 8 positions match TRBD1. Trimming removed 1 base from V and 8 bases from J; junction bases left unmatched: 6. CDR3 length: 14 amino acids. CDR1 SGHTA and CDR2 FQGNSA come from the germline V gene. CDR3 sequence reads: CASSLGRTGSGYTF. The CDR3 DNA follows: TGTGCCAGCAGCTTAGGAAGGACAGGGTCCGGCTACACCTTC.

CDR3 loop: CASILEQGQNPGYTF. Here the CDR3 DNA reads TGTGCCAGCATTCTGGAACAGGGCCAAAATCCCGGCTACACCTTC. The V call is TRBV6-1, the J call TRBJ1-2, with D tentatively TRBD1 (6 bases). The germline gives CDR1 MNHNS, CDR2 SASEGT. The ends were cut back, 7 bases at V and 8 bases at J, with 23 bases in the middle. The CDR3 is 15 residues long.

A single count supports this clone. V and J are TRBV5-1 and TRBJ1-1; a weak D match, TRBD1 (6 bases). Germline V gene lookup returns CDR1 SGHRS and CDR2 YFSETQ. The CDR3 has 17 residues. Trimming cost V 0 bases and J 0 bases, with 15 bases left between them. In DNA form, the CDR3 reads TGCGCCAGCAGCTTGGGCGGGACAAGCTTCATGAACACTGAAGCTTTCTTT. It is translated as CASSLGGTSFMNTEAFF.

About this clone itself: One junction end does not reproduce the germline sequence, and a read error may be involved. The chain joins TRBV7-7 to TRBJ2-1, with 8 bases identical to TRBD2. Per the germline V gene, CDR1 is SSHAT and CDR2 is FNYEAQ (reference sequence). The CDR3 covers 18 residues. The CDR3 sequence is CASSLAAGAGGSYNEQFF. The DNA for the CDR3 is TGTGCTAGCAGCTTAGCGGCCGGGGCGGGGGGCTCCTACAATGAGCAGTTCTTC. Full variable domain (rest looked up from reference TRBV7-7 and TRBJ2-1): GAGVSQSPRYKVTKRGQDVTLRCDPISSHATLYWYQQALGQGPEFLTYFNYEAQPDKSGLPSDRFSAERPEGSISTLTIQRTEQRDSAMYRCASSLAAGAGGSYNEQFFGPGTRLTVL.

The chain is built from TRBV28 and TRBJ2-2; D possibly matches TRBD1 or TRBD2 (5 bases each). Looked up from germline, CDR1 is MDHEN and CDR2 is SYDVKM. The CDR3 has 18 residues. Trimming pared 6 bases from V and 0 bases from J, leaving 20 bases between. In DNA form, the CDR3 reads TGTGCCAGCAGAACCCCCCCCGGGACCGAGGCGAACACCGGGGAGCTGTTTTTT. It yields the protein CASRTPPGTEANTGELFF.

The CDR3 here is CASSSSHLGAFF. For the CDR3, the DNA is TGTGCCAGCAGCTCCTCCCATTTGGGAGCTTTCTTT. The chain links TRBV11-3 to TRBJ1-1; no firm D call. CDR3 size: 12 residues. Germline assignment: CDR1 SGHNT and CDR2 YENEEA. Trimming took off 4 bases at V and 10 bases at J, with 13 bases between the two ends.

This clone was recorded only once. The V and J genes are TRBV29-1 and TRBJ2-1; D is perhaps TRBD1 (6 bases). Germline V gene sequence: CDR1 SQVTM, CDR2 ANQGSEA. Trimming left V 6 bases short and J 7 bases short, with 10 bases between. This CDR3 is built from 11 residues. DNA of the CDR3: TGCAGCGTCTTACAGGGAAATGAGCAGTTCTTC. It is translated as CSVLQGNEQFF.

This sequence joins TRBV10-3 and TRBJ1-2, with a possible D match to TRBD1 (6 bases). Germline V gene lookup returns CDR1 ENHRY and CDR2 SYGVKD. Deletions cut 0 bases from V and 2 bases from J, with 10 bases between. The CDR3 totals 15 residues. CDR3 amino acids: CAISESLQGNYGYTF. DNA for the CDR3: TGTGCCATCAGTGAGTCTTTACAGGGAAACTATGGCTACACCTTC.